What follows are 9 T cell receptor beta chains derived from one specimen sequenced in a study of post-analysis software for immune sequencing data. Every TCR beta cDNA library bore unique molecular identifiers. TCRdb used MiXCR to reprocess the PCR reads, holding one entry per CDR3 protein. The table records roughly 540,000 distinct CDR3 sequences, around a third of them present only once. Study results and caveats: Five or six TRBV segments were significantly more frequent in patients than in controls. TRBV5-6, TRBV5-1 and TRBV20-1 were among these segments.

These receptors lack a known antigen. The source material was blood. These receptor sequences come from a girl aged 2 to 17 with multiple sclerosis.

This clonotype has a handful of counts. DNA for the CDR3: TGCGCCAGCAGCTTGGGACAGGAGTTCGAGCAGTACTTC. Encoded protein: CASSLGQEFEQYF. This chain links TRBV5-1 with TRBJ2-4; a weak D match, TRBD1 (6 bases). With the DNA end fitting TRBJ2-7 better, the J assignment may be wrong. The length of the CDR3 is 13 residues. The germline V gene has CDR1 SGHRS and CDR2 YFSETQ.

This clonotype was counted ten times or more. The chain employs TRBV6-6 and TRBJ2-7; TRBD1 aligns across 8 bases. V gave up 0 bases and J gave up 4 bases; unmatched junction bases: 5. This CDR3 comprises 15 residues. CDR1 is MNHNY and CDR2 is SVGAGI in the germline V gene (reference sequence). CDR3 residues: CASSYSPGQGYEQYF. CDR3 nucleotide sequence: TGTGCCAGCAGTTACTCGCCCGGACAGGGTTACGAGCAGTACTTC.

This clonotype was seen ten or more times. The gene calls are TRBV11-2 and TRBJ1-1; D is perhaps TRBD1 (5 bases). Germline assignment: CDR1 SGHAT and CDR2 FQNNGV. CDR3 length equals 13 residues. Trimming took off 5 bases at V and 5 bases at J, with 12 bases between the two ends. CDR3 sequence (DNA): TGTGCCAGCAGCCTCCGTTGGGGGACTGAAGCTTTCTTT. Amino acids: CASSLRWGTEAFF.

The table lists this clonotype with a few counts. V gene TRBV20-1 combines with J gene TRBJ2-1, with a tentative D call TRBD2 (6 bases). CDR3 size: 14 residues. Trimming removed 1 base from V and 9 bases from J, with 16 bases in between. Germline loops: CDR1 DFQATT, CDR2 SNEGSKA (reference sequence). The CDR3 region has the DNA TGCAGTGCTAGAGTCGGGGGAGGCGGAGGTGAGCAGTTCTTC. It is translated as CSARVGGGGGEQFF.

CDR3 residues: CASSERTGGRTDTQYF. CDR3 nucleotides: TGTGCCAGCAGTGAGCGAACGGGGGGGCGTACAGATACGCAGTATTTT. The genes are TRBV25-1 and TRBJ2-3; 8 nucleotides match TRBD2. The V gene's germline CDR1 is MGHDK and CDR2 SYGVNS. J gave up 3 bases and V 3 bases, and 8 bases lay outside the gene matches. The CDR3 sequence is 16 residues long. The full variable domain, its missing parts supplied by reference TRBV25-1 and TRBJ2-3, is EADIYQTPRYLVIGTGKKITLECSQTMGHDKMYWYQQDPGMELHLIHYSYGVNSTEKGDLSSESTVSRIRTEHFPLTLESARPSHTSQYLCASSERTGGRTDTQYFGPGTRLTVL.

This clonotype was recorded a few times. This chain links TRBV12-3 or TRBV12-4 with TRBJ1-2; the D gene is possibly TRBD1 (6 bases). Trimming took off 5 bases at V and 4 bases at J, with 14 bases between the two ends. CDR3 length: 14 residues. The chain's CDR3 is CASSPGEVFYGYTF. As DNA, the CDR3 is TGTGCCAGCAGTCCAGGGGAAGTGTTCTATGGCTACACCTTC.

The rearrangement links TRBV6-5 to TRBJ2-3, with D possibly being TRBD1 (6 bases). V was trimmed by 6 bases and J by 6 bases, leaving 16 bases between them. The CDR3 length is 14 residues. CDR1 is MNHEY, CDR2 SVGAGI, per germline. CDR3 sequence (DNA): TGTGCCAGCAGAGCCCCCAGGGGAGCGGATACGCAGTATTTT. It is translated as CASRAPRGADTQYF.

This clonotype showed up just a few times. The J gene is TRBJ1-2, the V gene TRBV5-6; the match to TRBD1 covers 9 bases. Trimming removed 1 base from V and 4 bases from J; junction bases left unmatched: 8. The CDR3 is 16 residues long. From germline, CDR1 is SGHDT and CDR2 YYEEEE. CDR3 DNA: TGTGCCAGCAGCTTGCACAGGGGGCGGAAGCTCTATGGCTACACCTTC. It specifies CASSLHRGRKLYGYTF.

The chain is built from TRBV28 and TRBJ2-7; weak D call: TRBD1 (5 bases). Germline CDR1 MDHEN, CDR2 SYDVKM. The CDR3 consists of 16 residues. Trimming stripped 5 bases from V and 3 bases from J, with 20 bases between. This CDR3 reads CASSPPVRAGNYEQYF. In DNA, the CDR3 is TGTGCCAGCAGTCCTCCGGTTCGGGCAGGGAACTACGAGCAGTACTTC.